One sample yielded the 5 T cell receptor beta chains listed below, sequenced in a study of molecular identifiers for immune sequencing clone quantification. TCRdb called the PCR reads again in MiXCR, with one record for every CDR3 protein. The table shows 460,000 or so distinct CDR3 sequences, with roughly 25% occurring only once. The sequenced sample consisted of naive CD8+ T cells from blood, with Jurkat cell RNA spiked in. Subset indicated: FACS-sorted CD8+CD4-CCR7+CD45RA+ naive T cells. All receptors come from a human donor in good health. Some libraries in this study had Jurkat cell RNA spiked in.

This clonotype appeared many times. Here the CDR3 DNA reads TGCGCCAGCAGCCAAGATGTGGGACTCTCTATTCAGTACTTC. It specifies CASSQDVGLSIQYF. This chain connects TRBV4-1 to TRBJ2-4; perhaps TRBD2 as D (6 bases). Trimming pared 0 bases from V and 10 bases from J, leaving 13 bases between. CDR3 length equals 14 residues. Germline V lookup: CDR1 MGHRA, CDR2 YSYEKL.

The genes are TRBV20-1 and TRBJ2-3, with 7 bases lining up with TRBD2. This CDR3 is 16 amino acids long. Per the germline V gene, CDR1 is DFQATT and CDR2 is SNEGSKA (reference sequence). CDR3 sequence (DNA): TGCAGCCCAAACGCATTACGGGGGGTGAAATTAGATACGCAGTATTTT. Translating it yields CSPNALRGVKLDTQYF.

Worth noting for this clonotype: This may arise from a read error, as a much more abundant clone is one base away. Here the CDR3 DNA reads TGTGCCAGCAGTTCCTCGGACTCCGGAGTGAACGAGCAGTACTTC. Amino acids: CASSSSDSGVNEQYF. The J gene is TRBJ2-7, the V gene TRBV28, with D perhaps matching TRBD2 (5 bases). Germline lookup yields CDR1 MDHEN and CDR2 SYDVKM. V dropped 4 bases and J dropped 5 bases, with 18 bases sitting between them. The CDR3 consists of 15 residues.

This rearrangement joins TRBV7-9 to TRBJ2-3; the match to TRBD2 covers 8 bases. Per the germline V gene, CDR1 is SEHNR and CDR2 is FQNEAQ (reference sequence). The CDR3 extends over 17 amino acids. The trim removed 5 bases at V and 5 bases at J, leaving 15 bases unmatched. CDR3 nucleotide sequence: TGTGCCAGCAGCCCTACCGGGGAGCTAGCGGGTTTAGATACGCAGTATTTT. Amino acids: CASSPTGELAGLDTQYF.

Only a few counts were recorded for this clonotype. V gene TRBV5-4 combines with J gene TRBJ2-2, with 8 bases identical to TRBD2. Germline V gives CDR1 SGHNT, CDR2 YYREEE (reference sequence). The CDR3 spans 16 residues. J gave up 8 bases and V 0 bases, and 9 bases lay outside the gene matches. In DNA, the CDR3 is TGTGCCAGCAGCTTGGAAACGGGCGGGGGGACTGGGGAGCTGTTTTTT. Amino acid sequence: CASSLETGGGTGELFF.